Shown below are 30 T cell receptor beta chains from a single sample sequenced in a study of Tregs in tolerant kidney transplant recipients (dated by TCRdb to between 2019 and 2020). Library generation was performed with the immunoSEQ multiplex PCR assay. Imported from immuneACCESS, the table was reduced by TCRdb to in-frame sequences with V and J called. These copies leave out some clones; in studies compared against another copy, an unresolved V gene accounts for under half, and the cause of the remainder is not known. The sample has nearly 95,000 clones on record, approximately 94% of them singletons. The top ten clonotypes cover around 0.45% of the sample. The time point label corresponds to: blood sample drawn before combined kidney and bone marrow transplant. This material consisted of CD4+ T cells from blood, taken before the transplant. The receptors were sampled from a human donor who received a combined kidney and bone marrow transplant.

The chain joins TRBV5-1 to TRBJ2-1; possibly TRBD1 for D (7 bases). V was pared by 1 base and J by 8 bases, with 16 bases between. This CDR3 contains 15 residues. Germline loops: CDR1 SGHRS, CDR2 YFSETQ. The CDR3 region is CASSLLRQGGDEQFF. In DNA form, the CDR3 reads TGCGCCAGCAGCTTGCTTCGACAGGGCGGGGATGAGCAGTTCTTC.

The rearrangement uses TRBV7-9 and TRBJ1-2; a possible D gene is TRBD1 (6 bases). The ends were cut back, 1 base at V and 4 bases at J, with 10 bases in the middle. The CDR3 is made up of 14 amino acids. Germline V gene sequence: CDR1 SEHNR, CDR2 FQNEAQ (reference sequence). The CDR3, as DNA: TGTGCCAGCAGCTTAGAAGGGGGTACCTATGGCTACACCTTC. Translated, it gives CASSLEGGTYGYTF.

V gene TRBV27 combines with J gene TRBJ2-5; 8 bases align to TRBD1. The CDR3 loop spans 15 amino acids. Germline V CDR1 and CDR2: MNHEY, SMNVEV (reference sequence). V lost 6 bases, J lost 11 bases, and 17 bases stayed unmatched. The CDR3 sequence is CASRPPRGTGGEQYF. The CDR3 DNA sequence: TGTGCCAGCAGGCCACCCAGGGGGACAGGAGGTGAGCAGTACTTC.

The V and J genes are TRBV2 and TRBJ1-4; 8 nucleotides agree with TRBD1. The CDR3 loop spans 14 amino acids. CDR1 and CDR2 from the germline V gene are SNHLY and FYNNEI. J was trimmed by 7 bases and V by 4 bases; bases with no gene match: 5. CDR3 coding DNA: TGTGCCAGCAGTGCGCGCAGGGGGCTTGAAAAACTGTTTTTT. Amino acid sequence: CASSARRGLEKLFF.

This clone was seen only once. The chain combines TRBV11-3 with TRBJ2-5; D is perhaps TRBD1 (6 bases). CDR1 and CDR2 (germline): SGHNT, YENEEA. The length of the CDR3 is 16 residues. Trimming cost V 7 bases and J 0 bases, with 18 bases left between them. CDR3 amino acids: CASNTTGSKYQETQYF. Here the CDR3 DNA reads TGTGCCAGCAACACTACAGGGTCAAAGTACCAAGAGACCCAGTACTTC.

The chain is built from TRBV19 and TRBJ2-5; TRBD2 matches 10 bases. The DNA end favors TRBJ2-7, so the J call may be wrong. The germline gives CDR1 LNHDA, CDR2 SQIVND (reference sequence). CDR3 size: 17 residues. CDR3 coding DNA: TGTGCCAGTAGTATGAGTATGGTCGGAGCGGGAGGGCGCGAGCAGTACTTC. Protein: CASSMSMVGAGGREQYF.

The chain employs TRBV19 and TRBJ2-1; TRBD2 matches at 11 bases. This CDR3 has 16 residues. In germline, CDR1 is LNHDA, CDR2 SQIVND (reference sequence). J gave up 9 bases and V 2 bases, and 9 bases lay outside the gene matches. CDR3 sequence reads: CASSILAGGFGSEQFF. CDR3 bases: TGTGCCAGTAGTATACTAGCGGGGGGTTTTGGCAGTGAGCAGTTCTTC.

The chain uses TRBV5-1 and TRBJ1-1, with 11 bases aligning to TRBD1. The CDR3 totals 18 residues. With V trimmed by 0 bases and J by 3 bases, 10 bases remained unmatched. Per the germline V gene, CDR1 is SGHRS and CDR2 is YFSETQ. The CDR3: CASSLAGTGTGGDTEAFF. In DNA, the CDR3 is TGCGCCAGCAGCTTGGCCGGTACCGGGACAGGGGGGGACACTGAAGCTTTCTTT. The entire variable domain, with the rest obtained from reference TRBV5-1 and TRBJ1-1, is as follows: KAGVTQTPRYLIKTRGQQVTLSCSPISGHRSVSWYQQTPGQGLQFLFEYFSETQRNKGNFPGRFSGRQFSNSRSEMNVSTLELGDSALYLCASSLAGTGTGGDTEAFFGQGTRLTVV.

The rearrangement uses TRBV7-2 and TRBJ2-1; weak D call: TRBD2 (7 bases). Trimming removed 1 base from V and 6 bases from J, with 10 bases in between. There are 14 residues in the CDR3. Germline CDR1 reads SGHTA; CDR2 reads FQGNSA. Here the CDR3 reads CASSLERGGNEQFF. The CDR3 coding sequence is TGTGCCAGCAGCTTAGAGAGGGGGGGCAATGAGCAGTTCTTC.

A remark on this clone: Within the sample, other DNA sequences also encode this same CDR3. The DNA for the CDR3 is TGTGCCAGCAGCCCCCGGGGGGCCTTCGGTGAAGCTTTCTTT. Translation gives CASSPRGAFGEAFF. This chain uses TRBV7-2 with TRBJ1-1, with D possibly TRBD1 on 6 matching bases. V lost 5 bases to trimming and J lost 7 bases, with 17 bases between them. The CDR3 extends over 14 amino acids. Germline V lookup: CDR1 SGHTA, CDR2 FQGNSA. The variable domain in full, completed from reference TRBV7-2 and TRBJ1-1, reads GAGVSQSPSNKVTEKGKDVELRCDPISGHTALYWYRQSLGQGLEFLIYFQGNSAPDKSGLPSDRFSAERTGGSVSTLTIQRTQQEDSAVYLCASSPRGAFGEAFFGQGTRLTVV.

The rearrangement joins TRBV4-1 to TRBJ2-3, with no clear D. Germline V CDR1 and CDR2: MGHRA, YSYEKL. V shed 0 bases and J shed 2 bases, with 27 bases lying between them. The CDR3 covers 21 residues. The CDR3: CASSQDPARLTTTGYTDTQYF. The CDR3 bases are TGCGCCAGCAGCCAAGACCCCGCTAGGCTGACCACCACGGGTTACACAGATACGCAGTATTTT.

CDR3: CASSLGPSVNEQFF. CDR3 coding DNA: TGCGCCAGCAGCTTGGGTCCTAGCGTCAATGAGCAGTTCTTC. The V and J genes are TRBV5-1 and TRBJ2-1, with D perhaps TRBD2 (6 bases). V was trimmed by 0 bases and J by 6 bases, leaving 10 bases between them. CDR1 is SGHRS and CDR2 is YFSETQ in the germline V gene. The CDR3 is 14 residues long.

V usage is TRBV19 and J usage is TRBJ2-1; 14 bases line up with TRBD2. The CDR3 has 17 residues. Germline assignment: CDR1 LNHDA and CDR2 SQIVND (reference sequence). V gave up 5 bases and J gave up 7 bases; unmatched junction bases: 10. CDR3 nucleotide sequence: TGTGCCAGTAGTCCCTGGCCGGGACTAGCGGGAGTTAATGAGCAGTTCTTC. This encodes CASSPWPGLAGVNEQFF.

CDR3 nucleotide sequence: TGTGCCAGCAGCCAAGAAGCGGGAGGCCACTACGAGCAGTACTTC. Its protein product is CASSQEAGGHYEQYF. The chain employs TRBV4-2 and TRBJ2-5; TRBD2 matches 9 bases. The J call is uncertain, as TRBJ2-7 better fits the DNA end. This CDR3 region has 15 residues. Germline V gene data show CDR1 as LGHNA and CDR2 as YNFKEQ.

The rearrangement joins TRBV9 to TRBJ2-7, with D unresolved. Germline loops: CDR1 SGDLS, CDR2 YYNGEE. Trimming shortened V by 4 bases and J by 2 bases, and 19 bases separated the two germline ends. The CDR3 has 16 amino acids. The DNA of the CDR3 is TGTGCCAGCAGCCCCCTTCTAGGTAGAAACCCCTACGAGCAGTACTTC. The encoded protein is CASSPLLGRNPYEQYF.

This clone was observed once. The rearrangement links TRBV7-7 to TRBJ2-1; possible D gene TRBD2, 5 bases. V was clipped by 6 bases and J by 0 bases, with 12 bases between them. This CDR3 region has 15 residues. Germline loops: CDR1 SSHAT, CDR2 FNYEAQ (reference sequence). The CDR3 protein is CASSSTGSSYNEQFF. The CDR3 DNA reads TGTGCCAGCAGTTCGACGGGGAGCTCCTACAATGAGCAGTTCTTC.

This sequence joins TRBV7-9 and TRBJ1-1; possible D gene TRBD1, 5 bases. The CDR3 sequence is 12 residues long. CDR1 and CDR2 (germline): SEHNR, FQNEAQ (reference sequence). Trimming stripped 1 base from V and 6 bases from J, with 6 bases between. The CDR3 coding sequence is TGTGCCAGCAGCTTAGGGGGGGCTGAAGCTTTCTTT. This encodes CASSLGGAEAFF.

V usage is TRBV4-2 and J usage is TRBJ2-7, with 10 bases aligning to TRBD2. The CDR3 is 15 residues long. The germline V gene has CDR1 LGHNA and CDR2 YNFKEQ. The V gene end was trimmed by 4 bases and the J gene end by 3 bases; junction bases not matched to a gene: 6. The CDR3 bases are TGTGCCAGCAGCCCACATGCTAGCGGGAGCTACGAGCAGTACTTC. It is translated as CASSPHASGSYEQYF.

J is TRBJ1-1 and V is TRBV5-1; D is unclear. This CDR3 contains 13 residues. The V and J ends lost 4 bases and 3 bases respectively, with 10 bases between them. In germline, CDR1 is SGHRS, CDR2 YFSETQ. CDR3 in amino acids: CASSLLGDTEAFF. In nucleotides, the CDR3 is TGCGCCAGCAGCCTACTCGGGGACACTGAAGCTTTCTTT.

The chain uses TRBV7-2 and TRBJ2-5; TRBD1 is a possible D gene (6 bases). CDR3 length equals 15 residues. Trimming removed 2 bases from V and 4 bases from J, with 14 bases in between. Germline-derived CDR1 and CDR2 are SGHTA and FQGNSA. The CDR3 reads CASSLTRQGIETQYF. In DNA, the CDR3 is TGTGCCAGCAGCTTAACTCGCCAGGGGATAGAGACCCAGTACTTC.

The V gene is TRBV4-2, the J gene TRBJ1-2, with D unresolved. Germline V gene sequence: CDR1 LGHNA, CDR2 YNFKEQ. V lost 2 bases and J lost 4, with 5 bases in between. The CDR3 is made up of 12 amino acids. Written as DNA, the CDR3 is TGTGCCAGCAGCCAAAGCCTCTATGGCTACACCTTC. It specifies CASSQSLYGYTF.

The chain is built from TRBV25-1 and TRBJ1-1, with 10 bases fitting TRBD1. The trim removed 0 bases at V and 7 bases at J, leaving 11 bases unmatched. Germline loops: CDR1 MGHDK, CDR2 SYGVNS. The CDR3 has 17 residues. CDR3 amino acids: CASSEYPRQGALNEAFF. The CDR3 DNA is TGTGCCAGCAGTGAATACCCTAGACAGGGGGCACTGAATGAAGCTTTCTTT.

The V and J genes are TRBV19 and TRBJ2-7, with D maybe TRBD1 (6 bases). The CDR3 spans 16 residues. V was cut by 5 bases and J by 2 bases, with 19 bases left in between. Germline CDR1 and CDR2: LNHDA and SQIVND (reference sequence). The CDR3: CASSSPGGNHPYEQYF. The CDR3 nucleotides read TGTGCCAGTAGTTCTCCTGGGGGCAACCACCCCTACGAGCAGTACTTC.

The chain carries TRBV27 and TRBJ2-7, with 9 bases aligning to TRBD1. This CDR3 is 16 amino acids long. The germline gives CDR1 MNHEY, CDR2 SMNVEV (reference sequence). V lost 6 bases, J lost 3 bases, and 12 bases stayed unmatched. The CDR3 DNA reads TGTGCCAGCAGCTGGGGAACCGGGACAGGGCACTACGAGCAGTACTTC. Protein: CASSWGTGTGHYEQYF.

The chain combines TRBV5-1 with TRBJ1-5; D may be TRBD1 (5 bases). Germline loops: CDR1 SGHRS, CDR2 YFSETQ. CDR3 length: 14 residues. V was pared by 0 bases and J by 6 bases, with 10 bases between. The CDR3 region has the DNA TGCGCCAGCAGCTTGGGCGGGGGAGCTCAGCCCCAGCATTTT. It yields the protein CASSLGGGAQPQHF.

The V and J genes are TRBV2 and TRBJ1-1; D call uncertain. V lost 6 bases to trimming and J lost 2 bases, with 10 bases between them. Per germline, CDR1 SNHLY and CDR2 FYNNEI. There are 13 residues in the CDR3. The CDR3 region has the DNA TGTGCCAGCAGCTACGGTCCCAACACTGAAGCTTTCTTT. This translates into CASSYGPNTEAFF.

This chain connects TRBV30 to TRBJ1-3; D might be TRBD1 (5 bases). CDR1 is GTSNPN and CDR2 is SVGIG in the germline V gene (reference sequence). V lost 4 bases and J lost 3, with 16 bases in between. The CDR3 runs 15 residues. CDR3 DNA sequence: TGTGCCTGGACCAGGGTGCTGGCACGTGGAAACACCATATATTTT. This sequence encodes CAWTRVLARGNTIYF.

The chain combines TRBV28 with TRBJ1-6; D is perhaps TRBD1 (5 bases). The CDR3 loop spans 15 amino acids. From germline, CDR1 is MDHEN and CDR2 SYDVKM. V lost 8 bases and J 9 bases, leaving 20 bases between the germline ends. The CDR3 region is CASRSGDSRGSPLHF. Written as DNA, the CDR3 is TGTGCCAGCCGGTCGGGGGATTCGAGGGGTTCACCCCTCCACTTT. Complete variable domain (other parts from reference TRBV28 and TRBJ1-6): DVKVTQSSRYLVKRTGEKVFLECVQDMDHENMFWYRQDPGLGLRLIYFSYDVKMKEKGDIPEGYSVSREKKERFSLILESASTNQTSMYLCASRSGDSRGSPLHFGNGTRLTVT.

CDR3: CASSPSGHSYEQYF. The CDR3 DNA is TGTGCCAGCAGCCCGAGCGGCCACTCCTACGAGCAGTACTTC. This chain links TRBV7-2 with TRBJ2-7; tentatively, D is TRBD2 (5 bases). Germline V gene sequence: CDR1 SGHTA, CDR2 FQGNSA. V was pared by 5 bases and J by 0 bases, with 11 bases between. This CDR3 is built from 14 residues.

This chain joins TRBV7-9 and TRBJ1-1; D not certain. Trimming pared 1 base from V and 11 bases from J, leaving 11 bases between. The CDR3 is 12 residues long. Germline V gene lookup returns CDR1 SEHNR and CDR2 FQNEAQ (reference sequence). DNA for the CDR3: TGTGCCAGCAGCTTAGATGGGCCTGGCGCTTTCTTT. Residues: CASSLDGPGAFF. Supplemented by reference TRBV7-9 and TRBJ1-1, the full variable domain reads DTGVSQNPRHKITKRGQNVTFRCDPISEHNRLYWYRQTLGQGPEFLTYFQNEAQLEKSRLLSDRFSAERPKGSFSTLEIQRTEQGDSAMYLCASSLDGPGAFFGQGTRLTVV.